This T cell receptor beta chain appears in the sequencing data of a study of blood T cell repertoires in COVID-19. Authors' data handling: The assay estimated nucleated cells by amplifying reference gene primers. Sequenced by immunoSEQ multiplex PCR; TCRdb stores in-frame clones only, minus some. Clone size and the V and J calls come from that table; the DNA yielded D and trimming. The sample comprises over 45,000 clones, about 84% of which are singletons, and roughly 7% rests with the top ten. Unmatched junction bases numbered 14, after V lost 4 bases and J lost 6 bases. CDR1 and CDR2 (germline): ENHRY, SYGVKD. The CDR3 extends over 17 amino acids.

This sequence was found in a man aged 55 to 70 with acute or convalescent COVID-19. V usage is TRBV10-3 and J usage is TRBJ1-1, with 10 bases fitting TRBD1. The sequencing input was peripheral blood. The CDR3 reads CAISGVRGQGLSAEAFF. CDR3 DNA: TGTGCCATCAGTGGGGTTCGGGGACAGGGGCTTAGCGCTGAAGCTTTCTTT.